This T cell receptor beta chain was found in a study of spatial heterogeneity in lung cancer. Study information: A total of over 70 untreated early-stage non-small cell lung cancer patients served as donors. Unique TCR and UMI combinations averaged more than ten appearances each in raw reads.

The sample's time point: blood at routine non-recurrence follow-up after resection. Study outcomes and limitations: At resection, ubiquitous expanded tumor TCRs appeared in blood more than at follow-up.

In the case of this clonotype: Its antigen is not identified.

TCRdb re-called the 5' RACE reads with MiXCR, one entry per CDR3 protein. The profile covers approximately 18,000 distinct CDR3 sequences, with under 20% appearing a single time and under 8% taken by the ten largest. Trimming took off 0 bases at V and 5 bases at J, with 14 bases between the two ends. CDR3 length: 15 amino acids. Per the germline V gene, CDR1 is SGHDT and CDR2 is YYEEEE. Specimen: PBMCs, collected at follow-up. This receptor was obtained from a male donor with early-stage non-small cell lung cancer. The genes are TRBV5-6 and TRBJ2-5; no reliable D call. The DNA for the CDR3 is TGTGCCAGCAGCTTGGCGCTTCAGTCGGTCGAGACCCAGTACTTC. Amino acid sequence: CASSLALQSVETQYF.